Presented here are 14 T cell receptor beta chains from one specimen sequenced in a study of blood T cell repertoires in COVID-19. Some clones are missing from TCRdb's copy, which holds only in-frame ones; the method was immunoSEQ multiplex PCR. Among 200,000 to 300,000 clones listed, 75% to 85% were seen once. The sequenced material came from peripheral blood. The receptors shown here come from a human donor in a cohort sampled during active COVID-19.

The chain uses TRBV7-9 and TRBJ2-7; TRBD1 is a possible D gene (5 bases). This CDR3 is built from 15 residues. Germline V gene lookup returns CDR1 SEHNR and CDR2 FQNEAQ (reference sequence). Trimming took off 1 base at V and 1 base at J, with 11 bases between the two ends. The CDR3 bases are TGTGCCAGCAGCTTAGTTCAGGGTTCTTCCTACGAGCAGTACTTC. This encodes CASSLVQGSSYEQYF.

The chain carries TRBV6-7 and TRBJ2-7, with D perhaps matching TRBD2 (6 bases). TRBV6-7 is known as an ORF, though its function is uncertain. Trimming removed 6 bases from V and 5 bases from J, with 20 bases in between. The CDR3 sequence is 15 residues long. The CDR3 region is CASRTKEGPPDEQYF. CDR3 DNA sequence: TGTGCCAGCAGGACGAAGGAGGGACCTCCGGACGAGCAGTACTTC.

CDR3 bases: TGCAGTGCTAGTGGGCTCGGGACTAGCGGGAACCAAGAGACCCAGTACTTC. Protein product: CSASGLGTSGNQETQYF. V gene TRBV20-1 combines with J gene TRBJ2-5, with 13 positions matching TRBD2. Germline loops: CDR1 DFQATT, CDR2 SNEGSKA (reference sequence). Germline trimming cut 3 bases from V and 0 bases from J; bases unmatched to any gene: 7. This CDR3 spans 17 amino acids.

The CDR3 region is CSASRLAGNTDTQYF. Here the CDR3 DNA reads TGCAGTGCTAGTAGGCTAGCGGGGAACACAGATACGCAGTATTTT. The chain combines TRBV20-1 with TRBJ2-3, with 9 nucleotides matching TRBD2. Losses at the gene ends were 3 bases for V and 2 bases for J; bases not matched to a gene: 6. Germline CDR1 is DFQATT and CDR2 is SNEGSKA (reference sequence). The CDR3 is 15 amino acids.

A few counts support this clone. J is TRBJ2-1 and V is TRBV5-5; 9 bases line up with TRBD2. The CDR3 sequence is 15 residues long. Trimming cost V 0 bases and J 4 bases; bases outside gene matches: 2. Germline-derived CDR1 and CDR2 are SGHKS and YYEKEE (reference sequence). The CDR3 loop is CASSLASGEYNEQFF. The CDR3 DNA follows: TGTGCCAGCAGCTTGGCTAGCGGGGAATACAATGAGCAGTTCTTC.

This chain connects TRBV7-9 to TRBJ2-5; D is unclear. This CDR3 has 12 residues. Germline CDR1 is SEHNR and CDR2 is FQNEAQ (reference sequence). V lost 5 bases to trimming and J lost 3 bases, with 7 bases between them. This CDR3 is CASSESEETQYF. CDR3 coding DNA: TGTGCCAGCAGCGAGTCCGAAGAGACCCAGTACTTC.

The rearrangement joins TRBV7-3 to TRBJ1-3, with TRBD1 identical over 8 bases. Germline CDR1 SGHTA, CDR2 FQGTGA. V shed 1 base, J shed 2 bases, and the junction held 4 bases outside the gene matches. This CDR3 has 16 amino acids. CDR3 protein: CASSLMPGGTGNTIYF. CDR3 bases: TGTGCCAGCAGCTTAATGCCAGGGGGCACTGGAAACACCATATATTTT.

The chain carries TRBV25-1 and TRBJ2-2; 8 bases are a match to TRBD2. Germline V gives CDR1 MGHDK, CDR2 SYGVNS. Trimming took 2 bases from V and 4 from J; bases not matched to a gene: 6. The CDR3 is made up of 16 amino acids. The DNA of the CDR3 is TGTGCCAGCAGTGAAAGTAGCGGGGCGATCACCGGGGAGCTGTTTTTT. Translation gives CASSESSGAITGELFF.

J is TRBJ1-3 and V is TRBV28, with D tentatively TRBD1 (5 bases). CDR3 length equals 16 residues. CDR1 MDHEN and CDR2 SYDVKM come from the germline V gene. Trimming removed 8 bases at V and 0 bases at J, with 17 bases between. CDR3 sequence reads: CASSVGGRHSGNTIYF. The CDR3 nucleotides read TGTGCCAGCTCCGTCGGGGGTCGTCACTCTGGAAACACCATATATTTT.

The chain recombines TRBV28 with TRBJ2-7; TRBD1 matches 10 bases. V gave up 8 bases and J gave up 7 bases; unmatched junction bases: 17. The germline CDR1 and CDR2 sequences are MDHEN and SYDVKM. This CDR3 region has 16 residues. CDR3 residues: CASGPMTGGATGEQYF. The DNA for the CDR3 is TGTGCCAGCGGCCCCATGACAGGGGGCGCGACTGGGGAGCAGTACTTC. Filled out from reference TRBV28 and TRBJ2-7, the complete variable domain reads DVKVTQSSRYLVKRTGEKVFLECVQDMDHENMFWYRQDPGLGLRLIYFSYDVKMKEKGDIPEGYSVSREKKERFSLILESASTNQTSMYLCASGPMTGGATGEQYFGPGTRLTVT.

This clone occurred a few times. The J gene is TRBJ2-2, the V gene TRBV6-4; the match to TRBD1 covers 9 bases. The CDR3 is 18 residues long. J lost 4 bases, V lost 2 bases, and 11 bases had no gene match. Germline CDR1 is MRHNA and CDR2 is SNTAGT. In DNA, the CDR3 is TGTGCCAGCAGTGACATGCCCTGGGGACAGGGAGCCACCGGGGAGCTGTTTTTT. As protein: CASSDMPWGQGATGELFF.

The rearrangement uses TRBV6-6 and TRBJ2-1; TRBD1 aligns across 7 bases. V lost 0 bases to trimming and J lost 10 bases; unmatched junction nucleotides: 6. This CDR3 is built from 14 residues. Germline V gives CDR1 MNHNY, CDR2 SVGAGI (reference sequence). CDR3 in DNA: TGTGCCAGCAGTTACTCACCAGGACAGGAAGAGCAGTTCTTC. It specifies CASSYSPGQEEQFF.

This rearrangement joins TRBV21-1 to TRBJ2-7; the table names TRBD2, a call not compared with the DNA. TRBV21-1 is a pseudogene. This CDR3 is built from 18 residues. The CDR3 DNA follows: TGTGCCAGCAGCAAAGGGAATAGGAGACTAGCGGTAAGGGGCGAGCAGTACTTC. It encodes CASSKGNRRLAVRGEQYF.

The rearrangement uses TRBV6-5 and TRBJ2-3, with 8 bases lining up with TRBD2. Trimming removed 7 bases from V and 1 base from J; junction bases left unmatched: 4. Looked up from germline, CDR1 is MNHEY and CDR2 is SVGAGI. This CDR3 spans 14 amino acids. The CDR3 sequence is CASTLTSGTDTQYF. CDR3 nucleotides: TGTGCCAGCACCCTGACTAGCGGCACAGATACGCAGTATTTT.